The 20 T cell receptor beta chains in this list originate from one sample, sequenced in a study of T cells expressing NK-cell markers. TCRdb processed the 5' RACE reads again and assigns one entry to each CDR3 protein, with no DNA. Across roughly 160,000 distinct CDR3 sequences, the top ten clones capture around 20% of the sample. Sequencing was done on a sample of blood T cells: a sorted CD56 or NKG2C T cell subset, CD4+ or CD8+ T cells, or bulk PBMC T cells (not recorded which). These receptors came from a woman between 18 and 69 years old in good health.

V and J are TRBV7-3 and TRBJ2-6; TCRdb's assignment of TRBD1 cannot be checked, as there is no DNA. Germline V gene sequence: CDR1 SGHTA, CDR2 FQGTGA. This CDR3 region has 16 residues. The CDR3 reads CASSPLGGAGANVLTF. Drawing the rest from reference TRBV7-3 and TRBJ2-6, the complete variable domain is GAGVSQTPSNKVTEKGKYVELRCDPISGHTALYWYRQSLGQGPEFLIYFQGTGAADDSGLPNDRFFAVRPEGSVSTLKIQRTERGDSAVYLCASSPLGGAGANVLTFGAGSRLTVL.

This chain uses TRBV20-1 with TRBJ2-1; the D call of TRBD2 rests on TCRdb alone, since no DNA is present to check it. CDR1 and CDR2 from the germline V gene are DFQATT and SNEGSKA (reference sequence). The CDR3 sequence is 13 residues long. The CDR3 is CSASGNTYNEQFF.

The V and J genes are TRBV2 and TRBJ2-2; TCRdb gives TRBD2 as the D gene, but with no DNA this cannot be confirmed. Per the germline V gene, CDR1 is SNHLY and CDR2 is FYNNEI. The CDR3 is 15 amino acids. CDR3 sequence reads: CASTISGLNTGELFF.

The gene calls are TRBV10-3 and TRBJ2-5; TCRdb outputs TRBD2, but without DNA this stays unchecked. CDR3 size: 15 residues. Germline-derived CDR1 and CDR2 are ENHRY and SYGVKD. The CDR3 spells CAISERLAGQETQYF.

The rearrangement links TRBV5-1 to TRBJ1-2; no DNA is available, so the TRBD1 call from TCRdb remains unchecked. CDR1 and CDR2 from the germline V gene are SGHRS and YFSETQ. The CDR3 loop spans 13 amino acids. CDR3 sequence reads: CASKTGDIDGYTF.

CDR3 amino acids: CASSVGETQYF. The chain carries TRBV2 and TRBJ2-5. Germline CDR1 SNHLY, CDR2 FYNNEI. CDR3 length: 11 amino acids.

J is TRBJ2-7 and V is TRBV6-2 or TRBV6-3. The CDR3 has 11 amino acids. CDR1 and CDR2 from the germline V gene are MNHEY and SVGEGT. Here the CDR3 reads CASSPRREQYF.

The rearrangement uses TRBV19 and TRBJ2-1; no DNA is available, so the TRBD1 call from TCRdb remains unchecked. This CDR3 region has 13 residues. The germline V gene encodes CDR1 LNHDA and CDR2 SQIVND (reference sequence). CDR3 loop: CAIARGAHNEQFF.

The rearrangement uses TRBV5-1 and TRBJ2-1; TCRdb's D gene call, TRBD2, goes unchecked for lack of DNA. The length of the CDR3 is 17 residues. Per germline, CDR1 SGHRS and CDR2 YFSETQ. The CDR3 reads CASSPLLAGGIGDEQFF.

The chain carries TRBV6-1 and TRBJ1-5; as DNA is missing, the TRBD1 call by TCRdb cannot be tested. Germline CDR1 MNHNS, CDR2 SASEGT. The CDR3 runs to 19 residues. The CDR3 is CASSEGGTPGPGPYFPQHF.

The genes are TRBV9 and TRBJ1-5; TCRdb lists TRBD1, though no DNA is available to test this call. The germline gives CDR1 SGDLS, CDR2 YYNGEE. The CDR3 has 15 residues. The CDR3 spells CASSVTGYSNQPQHF.

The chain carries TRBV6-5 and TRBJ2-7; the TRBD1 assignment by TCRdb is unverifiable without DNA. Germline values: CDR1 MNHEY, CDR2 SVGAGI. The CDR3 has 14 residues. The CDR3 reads CASSLDTISYEQYF.

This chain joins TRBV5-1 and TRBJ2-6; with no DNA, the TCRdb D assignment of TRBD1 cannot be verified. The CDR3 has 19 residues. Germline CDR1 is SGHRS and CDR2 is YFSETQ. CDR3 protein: CASSRMASTGTAGANVLTF.

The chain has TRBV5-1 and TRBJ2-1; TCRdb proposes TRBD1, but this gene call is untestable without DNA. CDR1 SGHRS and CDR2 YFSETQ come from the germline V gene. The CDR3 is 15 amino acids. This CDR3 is CASSSSPGPYNEQFF.

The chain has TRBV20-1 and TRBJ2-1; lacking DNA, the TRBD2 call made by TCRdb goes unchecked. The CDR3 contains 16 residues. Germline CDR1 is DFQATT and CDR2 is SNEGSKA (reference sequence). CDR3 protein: CSARVGGGGSYNEQFF.

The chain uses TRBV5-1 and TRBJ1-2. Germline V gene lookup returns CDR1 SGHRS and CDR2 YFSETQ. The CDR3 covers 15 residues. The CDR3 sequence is CASSLGLYGVWGYTF.

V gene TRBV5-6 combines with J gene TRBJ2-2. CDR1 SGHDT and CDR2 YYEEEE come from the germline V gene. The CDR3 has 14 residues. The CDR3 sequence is CASSLKADTGELFF.

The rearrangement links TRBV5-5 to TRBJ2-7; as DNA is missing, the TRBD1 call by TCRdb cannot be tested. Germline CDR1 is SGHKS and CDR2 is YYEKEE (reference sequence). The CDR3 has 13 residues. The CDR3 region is CASSLNTGGEQYF.

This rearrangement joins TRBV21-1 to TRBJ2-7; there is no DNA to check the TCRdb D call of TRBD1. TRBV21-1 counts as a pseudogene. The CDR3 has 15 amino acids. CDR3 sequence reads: CASSKVRQGAYEQYF.

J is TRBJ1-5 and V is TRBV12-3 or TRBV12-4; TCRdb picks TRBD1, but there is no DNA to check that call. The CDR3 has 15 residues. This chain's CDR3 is CASSATGAGGQPQHF.